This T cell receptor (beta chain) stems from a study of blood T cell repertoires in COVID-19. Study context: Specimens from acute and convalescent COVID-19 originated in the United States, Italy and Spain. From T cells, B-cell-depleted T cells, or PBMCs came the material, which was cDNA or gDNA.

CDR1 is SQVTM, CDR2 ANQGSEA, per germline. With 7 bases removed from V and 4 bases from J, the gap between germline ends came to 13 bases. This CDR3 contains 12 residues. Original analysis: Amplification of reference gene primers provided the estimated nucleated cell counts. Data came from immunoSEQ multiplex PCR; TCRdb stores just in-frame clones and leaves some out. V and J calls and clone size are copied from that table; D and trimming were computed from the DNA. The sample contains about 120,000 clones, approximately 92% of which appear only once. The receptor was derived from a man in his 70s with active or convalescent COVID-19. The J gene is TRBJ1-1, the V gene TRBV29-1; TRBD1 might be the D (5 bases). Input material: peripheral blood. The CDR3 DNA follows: TGCAGCGCCCTCAGGGATCCCACTGAAGCTTTCTTT. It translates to CSALRDPTEAFF.